Following are 19 T cell receptor beta chains from one sample sequenced in a study of cytomegalovirus exposure and HLA in healthy donors. With 60 Vbeta and 13 Jbeta primers, the PCR was carried out. Libraries were prepared by immunoSEQ multiplex PCR; TCRdb keeps only in-frame clonotypes and omits some of them. In the table there are 120,000 to 150,000 clones, about 78% of which are singletons. The source material was PBMCs. The receptors come from a young man in good health and CMV-seronegative.

The chain joins TRBV11-2 to TRBJ2-5; the match to TRBD2 covers 12 bases. The germline gives CDR1 SGHAT, CDR2 FQNNGV. The CDR3 totals 16 residues. With V trimmed by 2 bases and J by 5 bases, 6 bases remained unmatched. DNA for the CDR3: TGTGCCAGCAGCTTACTAGCGGGGGGGCCGGGGGAGACCCAGTACTTC. Translating it yields CASSLLAGGPGETQYF.

The gene calls are TRBV6-1 and TRBJ2-3; TRBD2 agrees at 9 bases. Looked up from germline, CDR1 is MNHNS and CDR2 is SASEGT. With V trimmed by 3 bases and J by 1 base, 2 bases remained unmatched. The CDR3 loop spans 15 amino acids. The CDR3 coding sequence is TGTGCCAGCAGTGATTTAGCGGGGGGCACAGATACGCAGTATTTT. Encoded protein: CASSDLAGGTDTQYF.

The chain employs TRBV2 and TRBJ2-7; 7 bases line up with TRBD1. V gave up 6 bases and J gave up 9 bases; unmatched junction bases: 8. The CDR3 runs 12 residues. Germline V gene data show CDR1 as SNHLY and CDR2 as FYNNEI. CDR3 loop: CASSRDSHGQYF. The CDR3, as DNA: TGTGCCAGCAGCAGGGACAGTCACGGGCAGTACTTC.

V gene TRBV2 combines with J gene TRBJ2-7; tentative D call: TRBD2 (5 bases). V was shortened by 10 bases and J by 5 bases, with 21 bases between the two germline ends. The CDR3 sequence is 14 residues long. CDR1 SNHLY and CDR2 FYNNEI come from the germline V gene. The DNA of the CDR3 is TGTGCCACCGGAGGTAGGTCTCTCGGGGACGAGCAGTACTTC. It codes for CATGGRSLGDEQYF.

This clone was counted a single time. This chain joins TRBV28 and TRBJ2-3, with 12 nucleotides matching TRBD2. The germline V gene has CDR1 MDHEN and CDR2 SYDVKM. V dropped 7 bases and J dropped 0; count of bases not matched to a gene: 8. This CDR3 is 17 amino acids long. The CDR3 DNA sequence: TGTGCCAGCACCCTGACTAGCGGGAGCGGGAGCACAGATACGCAGTATTTT. It codes for CASTLTSGSGSTDTQYF. Based on the CDR3 plus reference TRBV28 and TRBJ2-3, the full variable domain is DVKVTQSSRYLVKRTGEKVFLECVQDMDHENMFWYRQDPGLGLRLIYFSYDVKMKEKGDIPEGYSVSREKKERFSLILESASTNQTSMYLCASTLTSGSGSTDTQYFGPGTRLTVL.

The chain links TRBV28 to TRBJ2-7; D gene ambiguous. Germline CDR1 and CDR2: MDHEN and SYDVKM. The CDR3 runs 13 residues. V was trimmed by 6 bases and J by 0 bases, leaving 9 bases between them. CDR3 coding DNA: TGTGCCAGCAGCCTACCTGGCTCCTACGAGCAGTACTTC. It encodes CASSLPGSYEQYF. Full variable domain (outside the CDR3, taken from reference TRBV28 and TRBJ2-7): DVKVTQSSRYLVKRTGEKVFLECVQDMDHENMFWYRQDPGLGLRLIYFSYDVKMKEKGDIPEGYSVSREKKERFSLILESASTNQTSMYLCASSLPGSYEQYFGPGTRLTVT.

The chain employs TRBV5-4 and TRBJ2-3; TRBD1 is a possible D gene (6 bases). Germline assignment: CDR1 SGHNT and CDR2 YYREEE (reference sequence). Trimming removed 0 bases at V and 1 base at J, with 12 bases between. This CDR3 is built from 16 residues. This CDR3 is CASSLALGARTDTQYF. DNA for the CDR3: TGTGCCAGCAGCTTGGCTCTGGGGGCCCGCACAGATACGCAGTATTTT.

The rearrangement joins TRBV27 to TRBJ1-1; unclear D gene. The germline V gene has CDR1 MNHEY and CDR2 SMNVEV (reference sequence). V lost 2 bases, J lost 7 bases, and 11 bases lay in between. This CDR3 has 13 residues. CDR3: CASSLISESEAFF. CDR3 bases: TGTGCCAGCAGTTTAATATCAGAAAGTGAAGCTTTCTTT.

The rearrangement joins TRBV7-3 to TRBJ1-1, with D perhaps TRBD1 (5 bases). V was pared by 0 bases and J by 7 bases, with 12 bases between. Germline assignment: CDR1 SGHTA and CDR2 FQGTGA. The CDR3 spans 14 residues. The CDR3 loop is CASSLTARASEAFF. CDR3 nucleotides: TGTGCCAGCAGCTTAACGGCCAGGGCTAGTGAAGCTTTCTTT.

The V gene is TRBV7-9, the J gene TRBJ1-2, with a tentative D call TRBD1 (6 bases). The germline CDR1 and CDR2 sequences are SEHNR and FQNEAQ (reference sequence). The CDR3 extends over 13 amino acids. V was clipped by 5 bases and J by 6 bases, with 13 bases between them. The CDR3 sequence is CASSRSPGDGYTF. DNA of the CDR3: TGTGCCAGCAGCCGATCCCCAGGGGATGGCTACACCTTC.

The rearrangement joins TRBV7-9 to TRBJ2-4; TRBD1 is a possible D gene (5 bases). The V gene lost 4 bases and the J gene lost 0 bases, with 19 bases spanning the gap. The length of the CDR3 is 18 residues. Germline V gene sequence: CDR1 SEHNR, CDR2 FQNEAQ (reference sequence). In DNA, the CDR3 is TGTGCCAGCAGCTCCCAACAGGCTAAAACGGCAGCCAAAAACATTCAGTACTTC. Its protein is CASSSQQAKTAAKNIQYF.

The rearrangement joins TRBV19 to TRBJ2-7, with TRBD1 matching 9 bases. The V gene's germline CDR1 is LNHDA and CDR2 SQIVND (reference sequence). V dropped 5 bases and J dropped 4; count of bases not matched to a gene: 6. The CDR3 is made up of 14 amino acids. The CDR3 DNA sequence: TGTGCCAGTAGTGTCCAGGACAGGGGATACGAGCAGTACTTC. It is translated as CASSVQDRGYEQYF. Drawing the rest from reference TRBV19 and TRBJ2-7, the complete variable domain is DGGITQSPKYLFRKEGQNVTLSCEQNLNHDAMYWYRQDPGQGLRLIYYSQIVNDFQKGDIAEGYSVSREKKESFPLTVTSAQKNPTAFYLCASSVQDRGYEQYFGPGTRLTVT.

For the CDR3, the DNA is TGTGCCAGCAGTTCACTAGCGGCTACCTACGAGCAGTACTTC. Translation: CASSSLAATYEQYF. This chain connects TRBV2 to TRBJ2-7; 8 bases align to TRBD2. CDR1 and CDR2 from the germline V gene are SNHLY and FYNNEI. The trim removed 5 bases at V and 2 bases at J, leaving 5 bases unmatched. This CDR3 is built from 14 residues.

The CDR3 protein is CASSERLAAIETQYF. The CDR3 DNA reads as TGTGCCAGCAGTGAAAGGCTAGCGGCCATAGAGACCCAGTACTTC. This chain joins TRBV2 and TRBJ2-5, with 7 bases aligning to TRBD2. The trim removed 2 bases at V and 4 bases at J, leaving 7 bases unmatched. Germline V lookup: CDR1 SNHLY, CDR2 FYNNEI. The CDR3 has 15 residues.

The V call is TRBV19, the J call TRBJ1-1; D perhaps matches TRBD1 (6 bases). CDR1 and CDR2 from the germline V gene are LNHDA and SQIVND (reference sequence). Trimming pared 9 bases from V and 1 base from J, leaving 12 bases between. The length of the CDR3 is 13 residues. DNA of the CDR3: TGTGCCAGCTCCACAGGGACGAACACTGAAGCTTTCTTT. This sequence encodes CASSTGTNTEAFF.

The chain carries TRBV5-6 and TRBJ1-4, with D possibly being TRBD1 (5 bases). This CDR3 spans 13 amino acids. The V gene lost 4 bases and the J gene lost 10 bases, with 14 bases spanning the gap. Looked up from germline, CDR1 is SGHDT and CDR2 is YYEEEE. CDR3 nucleotide sequence: TGTGCCAGCAGCCCCGTTGGGGGGACAAAACTGTTTTTT. Residues: CASSPVGGTKLFF.

The chain carries TRBV25-1 and TRBJ1-1, with no clear D. CDR3 length equals 13 residues. Germline lookup yields CDR1 MGHDK and CDR2 SYGVNS. Between the trimmed V and J ends, which lost 4 bases and 0 bases, there was a span of 6 bases. The DNA of the CDR3 is TGTGCCAGCAGTGGAGAGTTGAACACTGAAGCTTTCTTT. Its protein product is CASSGELNTEAFF.

This clone was detected a few times. This chain connects TRBV9 to TRBJ1-2; D is unclear. The V end lost 3 bases, the J end lost 0 bases, and 9 bases lay between the germline ends. There are 14 residues in the CDR3. CDR1 and CDR2 (germline): SGDLS, YYNGEE. The CDR3 DNA reads TGTGCCAGCAGCGCTTCAGGCGCTAACTATGGCTACACCTTC. Translated, it gives CASSASGANYGYTF.

The rearrangement links TRBV5-1 to TRBJ2-7, with TRBD2 as a possible D gene (6 bases). This CDR3 comprises 13 residues. Looked up from germline, CDR1 is SGHRS and CDR2 is YFSETQ. V shed 5 bases and J shed 7 bases, with 16 bases lying between them. CDR3 loop: CASRGRDGWEQYF. The CDR3, as DNA: TGCGCCAGCAGGGGGCGGGATGGATGGGAGCAGTACTTC. Variable domain in full (rest from reference TRBV5-1 and TRBJ2-7): KAGVTQTPRYLIKTRGQQVTLSCSPISGHRSVSWYQQTPGQGLQFLFEYFSETQRNKGNFPGRFSGRQFSNSRSEMNVSTLELGDSALYLCASRGRDGWEQYFGPGTRLTVT.